Listed below are T cell receptor beta chains from one sample, sequenced in a study of human T cells and chemical hapten exposure. TCRdb re-called the RACE reads with MiXCR, one entry per CDR3 protein. The sample has about 80,000 distinct CDR3 sequences, over 6.5% seen once. The source material was whole blood. The receptors originated from a female donor in good health. Some clones in this sample may be carry-over from other donors' samples. CDR3s include the opening cysteine and the closing phenylalanine or tryptophan. The D gene is left open where the match is weak. Some rows mark clone size as missing; the rest say once, few, many or name a class of expanded clone.

v_call,d_call,clone_size,j_call,cdr3_nt,cdr3_aa
TRBV4-1,NA,many,TRBJ2-7,TGCGCCAGCAGCCTCAGCCGGGACTGGAGCTCCTACGAGCAGTACTTC,CASSLSRDWSSYEQYF
TRBV5-1,NA,NA,TRBJ1-1,TGCGCCAGCAGCTTACGGGAAGAGGCAGCCGAAGCTTTCTTT,CASSLREEAAEAFF
TRBV7-2,NA,many,TRBJ2-7,TGTGCCAGCAGCTTAGAAGGGGATTCCTACGAGCAGTACTTC,CASSLEGDSYEQYF
TRBV12-3/TRBV12-4,NA,few,TRBJ2-1,TGTGCCAGCAGTTTAGCAGGGGGCAATGAGCAGTTCTTC,CASSLAGGNEQFF
TRBV5-6,NA,few,TRBJ1-5,TGTGCCAGCAGCTTGGGGCCCGATCAGCCCCAGCATTTT,CASSLGPDQPQHF
TRBV4-2,NA,many,TRBJ1-2,TGTGCCAGCAGCCTGGAGGTTTCAGGAGCGTCTGGCTACACCTTC,CASSLEVSGASGYTF
TRBV28,TRBD2,NA,TRBJ2-5,TGTGCCAGCAGCTCTAGCGGCCAAGAGACCCAGTACTTC,CASSSSGQETQYF
TRBV28,NA,few,TRBJ2-3,TGTGCCACCCTAACTAGCACAGATACGCAGTATTTT,CATLTSTDTQYF
TRBV7-2,NA,NA,TRBJ1-2,TGTGCCAGCAGCGTGACAGTTACATTTGGCTACACCTTC,CASSVTVTFGYTF
TRBV4-3,TRBD2,few,TRBJ2-7,TGCGCCAGCAGCCAAGATGCTAGCGGGGGGCCTTGGATCTTC,CASSQDASGGPWIF
TRBV11-1,TRBD1,few,TRBJ2-7,TGTGCCAGCAGCCAATCGGCCGGGACAGGACTAAAGAGCTCCTACGAGCAGTACTTC,CASSQSAGTGLKSSYEQYF
TRBV7-2,TRBD2,NA,TRBJ2-3,TGTGCCAGCAGCTTAGGGGTTGGGGGGGTCGGCACAGATACGCAGTATTTT,CASSLGVGGVGTDTQYF
TRBV5-6,NA,many,TRBJ1-1,TGTGCCAGCAGCTTGGGCACAGGGCGGACTGAAGCTTTCTTT,CASSLGTGRTEAFF
TRBV5-1,TRBD2,many,TRBJ2-7,TGCGCCAGCAGGACCGGGACTACCACCTACGAGCAGTACTTC,CASRTGTTTYEQYF
TRBV9,NA,NA,TRBJ1-2,TGTGCCAGCAGCGATGGGAGAATCAGTGGGCTCTATGGCTACACCTTC,CASSDGRISGLYGYTF
TRBV5-4,NA,many,TRBJ1-1,TGTGCCAGCAGCCCACGTTCGGCTGCCGGCACTGAAGCTTTCTTT,CASSPRSAAGTEAFF
TRBV5-1,NA,NA,TRBJ2-2,TGCGCCAGCAGCTTGGAACAGGGCACGAACACCGGGGAGCTGTTTTTT,CASSLEQGTNTGELFF
TRBV12-3/TRBV12-4,TRBD2,NA,TRBJ2-1,TGTACCAGCAGTTTAGCGGGCCCCTTGGGGCAGTTCTTC,CTSSLAGPLGQFF
TRBV12-3/TRBV12-4,NA,many,TRBJ2-3,TGTGCCAGCAGTTTGGCAGGGAGGGATACGCAGTATTTT,CASSLAGRDTQYF
TRBV29-1,TRBD1,NA,TRBJ2-3,TGCAGCGTTGAAGGGACAGGGGCTTCAGATACGCAGTATTTT,CSVEGTGASDTQYF
TRBV3-1,TRBD1,few,TRBJ1-2,TGTGCCAGCAGCCAGCCCCTTAGACAGGGATCCGGCTACACCTTC,CASSQPLRQGSGYTF
TRBV24-1,NA,many,TRBJ1-2,TGTGCCACCAGTCTCCCCTTACCCATGAGGGGCTACACCTTC,CATSLPLPMRGYTF
TRBV18,NA,NA,TRBJ1-1,TGTGCCAGCTCACAGAGCGGGGCCAGCACTGAAGCTTTCTTT,CASSQSGASTEAFF
TRBV7-9,NA,many,TRBJ1-4,TGTGCCAGCAGCTTGACAGGTTTGGGTGAAAAACTGTTTTTT,CASSLTGLGEKLFF
TRBV2,TRBD2,few,TRBJ2-7,TGTGCCAGCAGTAAAGATATAGCGGGGGGGCCCTACGAGCAGTACTTC,CASSKDIAGGPYEQYF
TRBV28,NA,NA,TRBJ2-7,TGTGCCAGCAGTTTTGACGTCCAGGCCTACGAGCAGTACTTC,CASSFDVQAYEQYF
TRBV3-1,TRBD2,many,TRBJ2-5,TGTGCCAGCAGCCAAGGCTCTCCGGGGGGACTTCCAGGGACCCAGTACTTC,CASSQGSPGGLPGTQYF
TRBV11-2,NA,many,TRBJ1-4,TGTGCCAGCAGCTTAGGTGGCAGGGGAGTTAACGAAAAACTGTTTTTT,CASSLGGRGVNEKLFF
TRBV2,NA,many,TRBJ1-5,TGTGCCAGCAGTGGTCGGCAGTCCAATCAGCCCCAGCATTTT,CASSGRQSNQPQHF
TRBV12-3/TRBV12-4,NA,many,TRBJ2-3,TGTGCCAGCAGTTTAGCGCGGACAGATACGCAGTATTTT,CASSLARTDTQYF
TRBV18,NA,many,TRBJ1-4,TGTGCCAGCTCACCCACCTCAACTAATGAAAAACTGTTTTTT,CASSPTSTNEKLFF
TRBV11-2,NA,NA,TRBJ2-3,TGTGCCAGCAGCTTAGATCTGACAGATACGCAGTATTTT,CASSLDLTDTQYF
TRBV20-1,NA,few,TRBJ2-2,TGCAGTGCTAGAGATAGTCAGGGGAACACCGGGGAGCTGTTTTTT,CSARDSQGNTGELFF
TRBV7-2,NA,many,TRBJ2-7,TGTGCCAGCAACCGCGGACAGCCGGGGGAGCAGTACTTC,CASNRGQPGEQYF
TRBV4-3,NA,NA,TRBJ1-2,TGCGCCAGCAGCCAAAATACCGGGACACCAACTTATGGCTACACCTTC,CASSQNTGTPTYGYTF
TRBV12-5,TRBD1,NA,TRBJ1-5,TGTGCTAGTGGTCCAGGACAGGGAAGTAATCAGCCCCAGCATTTT,CASGPGQGSNQPQHF
TRBV3-1,TRBD2,many,TRBJ2-3,TGTGCCAGCAGCAGTAGACTAGCGGGGCCCCTAGATACGCAGTATTTT,CASSSRLAGPLDTQYF
TRBV29-1,TRBD2,many,TRBJ2-5,TGCAGCTACTCGGGGGGCCAAGAGACCCAGTACTTC,CSYSGGQETQYF
TRBV12-3/TRBV12-4,NA,NA,TRBJ2-2,TGTGCCAGCAGTTTGACCCTTGGGAACACCGGGGAGCTGTTTTTT,CASSLTLGNTGELFF
TRBV9,TRBD2,few,TRBJ2-3,TGTGCCAGCTCACCGCAGATTTGGACTAGCGGCACAGATACGCAGTATTTT,CASSPQIWTSGTDTQYF
TRBV6-6,NA,many,TRBJ2-7,TGTGCCAGCAGTTACTATGGACCTACGGGGGAGCAGTACTTC,CASSYYGPTGEQYF
TRBV29-1,NA,many,TRBJ1-1,TGCAGCGTTGTAACCCTAAAGGACACTGAAGCTTTCTTT,CSVVTLKDTEAFF
TRBV20-1,NA,many,TRBJ2-6,TGCAGTGCGGGCAACGTCGACTCTGGGGCCAACGTCCTGACTTTC,CSAGNVDSGANVLTF
TRBV19,NA,NA,TRBJ2-7,TGTGCCACGAGGGGAGATACCTACGAGCAGTACTTC,CATRGDTYEQYF
TRBV3-1,NA,NA,TRBJ1-1,TGTGCCAGCAGCCAAGATCCCAGGGTCAGGGCTGAAGCTTTCTTT,CASSQDPRVRAEAFF
TRBV10-3,NA,NA,TRBJ2-5,TGTGCCATCAGTTCCGCACTAGGGGAAGAGACCCAGTACTTC,CAISSALGEETQYF
TRBV7-2,TRBD1,many,TRBJ1-5,TGTGCCAGCAGCACAGGGGGTAGCAATCAGCCCCAGCATTTT,CASSTGGSNQPQHF
TRBV6-5,TRBD2,NA,TRBJ2-3,TGTGCCAGCACCCCCGGGGGGAGGATTCGCACAGATACGCAGTATTTT,CASTPGGRIRTDTQYF
TRBV5-1,NA,many,TRBJ2-2,TGCGCCAGCAGCCCCCAGGCGGTGGGGAGCACCGGGGAGCTGTTTTTT,CASSPQAVGSTGELFF
TRBV10-3,NA,NA,TRBJ1-1,TGTGCCATCAGCCGGGGGGCGGGAGCTTTCTTT,CAISRGAGAFF
TRBV28,NA,NA,TRBJ2-2,TGTGCCAGCAGTTATACAGGGTTCTTGACCGGGGAGCTGTTTTTT,CASSYTGFLTGELFF
TRBV12-3/TRBV12-4,TRBD1,many,TRBJ1-3,TGTGCCAGCAGTTTCGAGGTTCCAGGGGGCACTGGAAACACCATATATTTT,CASSFEVPGGTGNTIYF
TRBV20-1,TRBD1,few,TRBJ2-7,TGCAGTGCTAGCCGGGACAGGATCGGCGAGCAGTACTTC,CSASRDRIGEQYF
TRBV27,NA,NA,TRBJ2-3,TGTGCCAGCAGTTCCCCGGTGGCTCCATTTTCCCCAGATACGCAGTATTTT,CASSSPVAPFSPDTQYF